Reported below is one T cell receptor beta chain. Its target is unknown. This record belongs to a study of response to subunit inactivated influenza vaccine. The V gene's germline CDR1 is KGHDR and CDR2 SFDVKD. The CDR3 totals 16 residues. V was clipped by 5 bases and J by 3 bases, with 15 bases between them. Study-wide results and caveats: The authors put forward the suggestion that each seasonal influenza vaccination may bring in only a limited number of new T cells.

TCRdb ran MiXCR on the RT-PCR reads and lists one entry per CDR3 protein. The top ten clones hold 10% of a sample with more than 250,000 distinct CDR3 sequences, about a fifth of them seen once. The sequencing here drew on PBMCs from blood, taken about 20 months after vaccination. The rearrangement uses TRBV24-1 and TRBJ2-2, with D maybe TRBD2 (6 bases). The source is a man aged 50-75 years who received an inactivated influenza vaccine. The CDR3 nucleotides are TGTGCCACCAGTGCCGGAGGGCCCGGGGACACCGGGGAGCTGTTTTTT. It yields the protein CATSAGGPGDTGELFF.